The 20 T cell receptor beta chains in this list originate from one sample, sequenced in a study of cytomegalovirus exposure and HLA in healthy donors. PCR primers comprised 60 Vbeta and 13 Jbeta primers. The assay was immunoSEQ multiplex PCR, and TCRdb's table has in-frame clones only and misses some. The sample has about 140,000 clones, approximately 80% seen once. The sequenced material came from PBMCs. These receptors were taken from a woman aged 45 to 65 in good health and CMV-seronegative.

CDR3 coding DNA: TGTGCCAGCAGAGCAGACAGGGGGGGCACCGGGGAGCTGTTTTTT. Encoded protein: CASRADRGGTGELFF. This chain links TRBV6-1 with TRBJ2-2, with 9 bases aligning to TRBD1. The germline CDR1 and CDR2 sequences are MNHNS and SASEGT. CDR3 length: 15 residues. The junction had 6 bases not matched to a gene; V was cut back by 6 bases and J by 4 bases.

The V call is TRBV11-2, the J call TRBJ1-1; D is unresolved. The CDR3 is 13 amino acids. Germline V gene data show CDR1 as SGHAT and CDR2 as FQNNGV. V was cut by 5 bases and J by 0 bases, with 7 bases left in between. CDR3 coding DNA: TGTGCCAGCAGCCGAGAACTGAACACTGAAGCTTTCTTT. Translation gives CASSRELNTEAFF.

The rearrangement joins TRBV4-1 to TRBJ2-5; 7 bases align to TRBD2. Germline CDR1 is MGHRA and CDR2 is YSYEKL. After removal of 1 base from V and 2 bases from J, the junction contained 10 bases not matched to a gene. The CDR3 contains 17 residues. The DNA for the CDR3 is TGCGCCAGCAGCCAAGGTATCGAGCGGGAAATACAAGAGACCCAGTACTTC. Translation: CASSQGIEREIQETQYF.

The rearrangement joins TRBV9 to TRBJ1-1, with D possibly matching TRBD1 (5 bases). Deletions cut 4 bases from V and 4 bases from J, with 17 bases between. Germline V gene data show CDR1 as SGDLS and CDR2 as YYNGEE. CDR3 size: 15 residues. CDR3 coding DNA: TGTGCCAGCAGCCCCTCCCCGGAGGGGCCCACTGAAGCTTTCTTT. Translation: CASSPSPEGPTEAFF.

This clone was seen only once. V is TRBV9 and J is TRBJ2-7; 7 nucleotides match TRBD1. CDR1 is SGDLS and CDR2 is YYNGEE in the germline V gene. Germline trimming cut 2 bases from V and 2 bases from J; bases unmatched to any gene: 4. This CDR3 region has 14 residues. The CDR3 reads CASSVTGDPYEQYF. In DNA, the CDR3 is TGTGCCAGCAGCGTTACAGGGGACCCCTACGAGCAGTACTTC.

This clone has just a few counts. The chain carries TRBV5-1 and TRBJ1-6; D is undetermined. The V end was cut by 1 base, the J end by 0 bases, with 5 bases between. CDR3 length: 15 amino acids. From germline, CDR1 is SGHRS and CDR2 YFSETQ. The CDR3 region is CASSLRSSYNSPLHF. In DNA, the CDR3 is TGCGCCAGCAGCTTGAGGAGCTCCTATAATTCACCCCTCCACTTT. Variable domain in full (rest from reference TRBV5-1 and TRBJ1-6): KAGVTQTPRYLIKTRGQQVTLSCSPISGHRSVSWYQQTPGQGLQFLFEYFSETQRNKGNFPGRFSGRQFSNSRSEMNVSTLELGDSALYLCASSLRSSYNSPLHFGNGTRLTVT.

This clone was recorded only once. J is TRBJ1-2 and V is TRBV28; tentative D call: TRBD1 (5 bases). CDR1 and CDR2 from the germline V gene are MDHEN and SYDVKM. This CDR3 contains 15 residues. Between the trimmed V and J ends, which lost 7 bases and 6 bases, there was a span of 21 bases. CDR3 DNA: TGTGCCAGCACCGACCGCGGGCCTGGGGGGGATGGCTACACCTTC. This encodes CASTDRGPGGDGYTF.

This clone was observed a few times. This rearrangement joins TRBV6-1 to TRBJ2-5; TRBD2 matches at 9 bases. Unmatched junction bases numbered 3, after V lost 2 bases and J lost 2 bases. CDR1 MNHNS and CDR2 SASEGT come from the germline V gene. This CDR3 has 15 residues. CDR3 residues: CASSELAGTQETQYF. Written as DNA, the CDR3 is TGTGCCAGCAGTGAACTAGCGGGGACGCAAGAGACCCAGTACTTC.

The chain uses TRBV4-2 and TRBJ2-1; the match to TRBD2 covers 8 bases. Germline V gene sequence: CDR1 LGHNA, CDR2 YNFKEQ. The CDR3 is 15 amino acids. The V and J ends lost 4 bases and 7 bases, in that order; junction bases with no gene match: 9. CDR3 in DNA: TGTGCCAGCAGCCCCCCGGACGGGGGGGCGAATGAGCAGTTCTTC. It codes for CASSPPDGGANEQFF.

By proportion, this clone is medium-sized. The rearrangement joins TRBV6-1 to TRBJ2-6, with D uncertain. CDR1 is MNHNS and CDR2 is SASEGT in the germline V gene. This CDR3 is 14 amino acids long. Deletions cut 2 bases from V and 1 base from J, with 3 bases between. CDR3: CASSESSGANVLTF. DNA for the CDR3: TGTGCCAGCAGTGAATCGTCTGGGGCCAACGTCCTGACTTTC.

This chain uses TRBV10-2 with TRBJ2-1, with D possibly matching TRBD2 (7 bases). CDR1 is WSHSY, CDR2 SAAADI, per germline. Trimming left V 5 bases short and J 9 bases short, with 29 bases between. The CDR3 is 18 amino acids. The CDR3 DNA sequence: TGCGCCAGCAGTCTGGCTGGCTCGAATGAGGGGGGGAGGGTTGAGCAGTTCTTC. Translating gives CASSLAGSNEGGRVEQFF.

This chain uses TRBV7-8 with TRBJ1-4, with a weak D call TRBD1 (5 bases). V dropped 1 base and J dropped 8 bases, with 14 bases sitting between them. Germline assignment: CDR1 SGHVS and CDR2 FQNEAQ. CDR3 length: 15 amino acids. As DNA, the CDR3 is TGTGCCAGCAGCTTAGGGGGAGGGGCGTGGGAAAAACTGTTTTTT. It codes for CASSLGGGAWEKLFF.

The rearrangement links TRBV4-3 to TRBJ2-1, with D tentatively TRBD1 (5 bases). Trimming removed 0 bases from V and 7 bases from J, with 16 bases in between. Germline V lookup: CDR1 LGHNA, CDR2 YSLEER. The CDR3 loop spans 16 amino acids. Here the CDR3 DNA reads TGCGCCAGCAGCCAAGATAGGGGCGGATCCTCAAATGAGCAGTTCTTC. It specifies CASSQDRGGSSNEQFF.

This clone was seen more than once but under ten times. This CDR3 reads CASSQERRSSGGAWETQYF. In nucleotides, the CDR3 is TGTGCCAGCAGCCAAGAGAGAAGATCTAGCGGGGGGGCCTGGGAGACCCAGTACTTC. The chain couples TRBV4-2 to TRBJ2-5; 12 bases line up with TRBD2. The CDR3 runs to 19 residues. CDR1 is LGHNA and CDR2 is YNFKEQ in the germline V gene. J was trimmed by 5 bases and V by 0 bases; bases with no gene match: 13.

The V call is TRBV7-9, the J call TRBJ2-7; unclear D gene. V was trimmed by 5 bases and J by 2 bases, leaving 13 bases between them. The CDR3 is 14 amino acids. In germline, CDR1 is SEHNR, CDR2 FQNEAQ (reference sequence). Here the CDR3 DNA reads TGTGCCAGCAGCCAACTTGGGCAAGCCTACGAGCAGTACTTC. Translation: CASSQLGQAYEQYF.

This clone was detected only a few times. The chain employs TRBV4-1 and TRBJ1-1; TRBD1 might be the D (5 bases). Trimming shortened V by 0 bases and J by 7 bases, and 12 bases separated the two germline ends. This CDR3 region has 14 residues. CDR1 is MGHRA and CDR2 is YSYEKL in the germline V gene. The CDR3 sequence: CASSQEGGAVEAFF. The CDR3 bases are TGCGCCAGCAGCCAAGAAGGAGGGGCGGTTGAAGCTTTCTTT.

This sequence joins TRBV10-3 and TRBJ2-5; TRBD1 is a possible D gene (6 bases). CDR3 length: 14 amino acids. The germline V gene has CDR1 ENHRY and CDR2 SYGVKD. Deletions cut 1 base from V and 3 bases from J, with 9 bases between. This CDR3 is CAISELRQEETQYF. The CDR3 nucleotides read TGTGCCATCAGTGAGTTACGACAGGAAGAGACCCAGTACTTC.

This chain connects TRBV19 to TRBJ1-4; the D gene is possibly TRBD1 (6 bases). CDR3 length equals 16 residues. Looked up from germline, CDR1 is LNHDA and CDR2 is SQIVND (reference sequence). Trimming took off 4 bases at V and 8 bases at J, with 20 bases between the two ends. CDR3 amino acids: CASSSPPGGQREKLFF. The CDR3 region has the DNA TGTGCCAGTAGTAGCCCCCCCGGGGGGCAGCGGGAAAAACTGTTTTTT.

The rearrangement uses TRBV18 and TRBJ1-3, with TRBD1 identical over 8 bases. The J segment lost 2 bases and the V segment lost 0 bases, leaving 6 bases of the junction unmatched. This CDR3 spans 17 amino acids. Germline-derived CDR1 and CDR2 are KGHSH and LQKENI. The CDR3 loop is CASSPPWRTGPGNTIYF. In DNA, the CDR3 is TGTGCCAGCTCACCACCATGGAGGACAGGGCCTGGAAACACCATATATTTT.

About this clone itself: At one boundary the junction diverges from the germline segment, which might be a read error. The chain uses TRBV7-7 and TRBJ1-6, with D hard to call. The CDR3 is 16 amino acids. CDR1 SSHAT and CDR2 FNYEAQ come from the germline V gene (reference sequence). In DNA, the CDR3 is TGTGCTAGCAGTCCACATAGCGGCAGGACCCCTTCACCCCTCCACTTT. Residues: CASSPHSGRTPSPLHF. Based on the CDR3 plus reference TRBV7-7 and TRBJ1-6, the full variable domain is GAGVSQSPRYKVTKRGQDVTLRCDPISSHATLYWYQQALGQGPEFLTYFNYEAQPDKSGLPSDRFSAERPEGSISTLTIQRTEQRDSAMYRCASSPHSGRTPSPLHFGNGTRLTVT.